This T cell receptor beta chain derives from a study of blood T cells in healthy people across ages. This clonotype was counted a few times. Donors each provided approximately 9.6 milliliters of peripheral blood. A second PCR, run for 7 to 11 cycles, used a sample-barcoded 5' primer plus a J-beta primer mix. Researchers report that a template-switch adaptor with 12 random nucleotides tagged each cDNA molecule. Using its own MiXCR run on the 5' RACE reads, TCRdb lists one record per CDR3 protein. The sample holds some 700,000 distinct CDR3 sequences, roughly 44% seen once. V shed 4 bases and J shed 7 bases, with 20 bases lying between them. The CDR3 loop spans 15 amino acids. CDR1 and CDR2 (germline): MNHNY, SVGAGI (reference sequence).

The origin of this receptor is a woman aged 55-69 years in good health. This chain links TRBV6-6 with TRBJ2-7; tentative D call: TRBD2 (6 bases). Sequencing was done on a sample of blood. CDR3 DNA sequence: TGTGCCAGCAGTTTTGAACTAGCCATATCCGCTGAGCAGTACTTC. This codes for CASSFELAISAEQYF.